Below are 22 T cell receptor beta chains sequenced from a single sample in a study of OX40 agonist ivuxolimab in advanced cancers. Some clones are missing from TCRdb's copy, which holds only in-frame ones; the method was immunoSEQ multiplex PCR. The sample carries 25,000 to 35,000 clones, approximately 89% recorded once. The material sequenced was CD4+ or CD8+ T cells sorted from blood, taken in a trial of the OX40 agonist ivuxolimab. Receptors were obtained from an adult with an advanced solid tumor such as melanoma, head and neck, liver or kidney cancer.

This clone has just a few counts. The chain couples TRBV20-1 to TRBJ1-1; D call uncertain. The germline V gene encodes CDR1 DFQATT and CDR2 SNEGSKA (reference sequence). CDR3 size: 11 residues. With 2 bases removed from V and 3 bases from J, the gap between germline ends came to 4 bases. CDR3 bases: TGCAGTGCTAGAACGTACACTGAAGCTTTCTTT. It specifies CSARTYTEAFF.

The chain joins TRBV7-9 to TRBJ1-1; tentatively, D is TRBD1 (6 bases). The CDR3 has 13 amino acids. Germline CDR1 and CDR2: SEHNR and FQNEAQ (reference sequence). V was shortened by 3 bases and J by 4 bases, with 9 bases between the two germline ends. The CDR3 sequence is CASSFGGITEAFF. DNA for the CDR3: TGTGCCAGCAGCTTTGGGGGCATCACTGAAGCTTTCTTT.

The J gene is TRBJ2-5, the V gene TRBV6-1; D remains ambiguous. Germline assignment: CDR1 MNHNS and CDR2 SASEGT. The CDR3 contains 13 residues. V was pared by 1 base and J by 4 bases, with 7 bases between. DNA for the CDR3: TGTGCCAGCAGTGAAGACGCAGGAGAGACCCAGTACTTC. Translated: CASSEDAGETQYF.

This chain links TRBV19 with TRBJ2-7, with D uncertain. Trimming shortened V by 3 bases and J by 0 bases, and 12 bases separated the two germline ends. The CDR3 spans 15 residues. Per the germline V gene, CDR1 is LNHDA and CDR2 is SQIVND (reference sequence). CDR3 residues: CASSINSHPSYEQYF. CDR3 in DNA: TGTGCCAGTAGTATCAACAGCCACCCCTCCTACGAGCAGTACTTC.

The V gene is TRBV2, the J gene TRBJ2-1; D unclear. The V gene lost 7 bases and the J gene lost 6 bases, with 13 bases spanning the gap. Germline values: CDR1 SNHLY, CDR2 FYNNEI. The CDR3 runs 13 residues. The CDR3: CASTMDGFNEQFF. The CDR3 DNA is TGTGCCAGCACCATGGACGGCTTCAATGAGCAGTTCTTC. The variable domain in full, with the rest retrieved from reference TRBV2 and TRBJ2-1, is EPEVTQTPSHQVTQMGQEVILRCVPISNHLYFYWYRQILGQKVEFLVSFYNNEISEKSEIFDDQFSVERPDGSNFTLKIRSTKLEDSAMYFCASTMDGFNEQFFGPGTRLTVL.

This clone showed up just once. The chain couples TRBV7-9 to TRBJ2-7; D is unclear. CDR3 length: 13 residues. V was trimmed by 3 bases and J by 0 bases, leaving 6 bases between them. CDR1 is SEHNR and CDR2 is FQNEAQ in the germline V gene (reference sequence). CDR3 residues: CASSFPSSYEQYF. The CDR3 nucleotides are TGTGCCAGCAGCTTTCCGAGCTCCTACGAGCAGTACTTC. Filled out from reference TRBV7-9 and TRBJ2-7, the complete variable domain reads DTGVSQNPRHKITKRGQNVTFRCDPISEHNRLYWYRQTLGQGPEFLTYFQNEAQLEKSRLLSDRFSAERPKGSFSTLEIQRTEQGDSAMYLCASSFPSSYEQYFGPGTRLTVT.

The rearrangement uses TRBV19 and TRBJ1-2; maybe TRBD1 (5 bases). Germline V gene data show CDR1 as LNHDA and CDR2 as SQIVND (reference sequence). The ends were cut back, 7 bases at V and 4 bases at J, with 22 bases in the middle. This CDR3 contains 16 residues. DNA of the CDR3: TGTGCCAGTATACGGGACCGGAATTCTTATGGCTATGGCTACACCTTC. It translates to CASIRDRNSYGYGYTF. Looking up the rest from reference TRBV19 and TRBJ1-2 gives the full variable domain: DGGITQSPKYLFRKEGQNVTLSCEQNLNHDAMYWYRQDPGQGLRLIYYSQIVNDFQKGDIAEGYSVSREKKESFPLTVTSAQKNPTAFYLCASIRDRNSYGYGYTFGSGTRLTVV.

The chain couples TRBV2 to TRBJ1-2; 8 nucleotides agree with TRBD1. The ends lost 6 bases at V and 4 bases at J; junction bases unmatched: 7. The CDR3 is made up of 14 amino acids. From germline, CDR1 is SNHLY and CDR2 FYNNEI. Written as DNA, the CDR3 is TGTGCCAGCAGCGAGGACAGGGAGGGCTATGGCTACACCTTC. The encoded protein is CASSEDREGYGYTF. The complete variable domain, with remaining parts taken from reference TRBV2 and TRBJ1-2, reads EPEVTQTPSHQVTQMGQEVILRCVPISNHLYFYWYRQILGQKVEFLVSFYNNEISEKSEIFDDQFSVERPDGSNFTLKIRSTKLEDSAMYFCASSEDREGYGYTFGSGTRLTVV.

The rearrangement joins TRBV4-1 to TRBJ2-7, with D perhaps matching TRBD1 (6 bases). Germline-derived CDR1 and CDR2 are MGHRA and YSYEKL. The germline V and J ends were trimmed by 1 base and 3 bases, with 10 bases remaining between them. The CDR3 is made up of 14 amino acids. Here the CDR3 reads CASSQGTVDYEQYF. In DNA, the CDR3 is TGCGCCAGCAGCCAAGGGACAGTGGACTACGAGCAGTACTTC.

The V and J genes are TRBV7-7 and TRBJ2-2; 9 bases align to TRBD1. Germline CDR1 is SSHAT and CDR2 is FNYEAQ (reference sequence). The CDR3 has 15 residues. The junction had 5 bases not matched to a gene; V was cut back by 5 bases and J by 4 bases. The CDR3 reads CASSRGQGRTGELFF. The CDR3 nucleotides read TGTGCCAGCAGCCGGGGACAGGGTCGCACCGGGGAGCTGTTTTTT.

The chain combines TRBV30 with TRBJ1-3, with 7 bases identical to TRBD1. Germline V gene lookup returns CDR1 GTSNPN and CDR2 SVGIG (reference sequence). The CDR3 has 16 amino acids. After removal of 1 base from V and 0 bases from J, the junction contained 6 bases not matched to a gene. The chain's CDR3 is CAWSGGDSHSGNTIYF. DNA for the CDR3: TGTGCCTGGAGTGGGGGGGACAGCCACTCTGGAAACACCATATATTTT. The full variable domain, its missing parts supplied by reference TRBV30 and TRBJ1-3, is SQTIHQWPATLVQPVGSPLSLECTVEGTSNPNLYWYRQAAGRGLQLLFYSVGIGQISSEVPQNLSASRPQDRQFILSSKKLLLSDSGFYLCAWSGGDSHSGNTIYFGEGSWLTVV.

The chain carries TRBV27 and TRBJ2-7; D remains unclear. The CDR3 is 13 amino acids. V lost 6 bases, J lost 6 bases, and 15 bases lay in between. Germline V lookup: CDR1 MNHEY, CDR2 SMNVEV (reference sequence). CDR3 loop: CASRPILLGEQYF. The CDR3 DNA follows: TGTGCCAGCAGACCAATCCTGCTGGGCGAGCAGTACTTC.

V and J are TRBV4-1 and TRBJ1-1; 8 bases agree with TRBD1. The CDR3 consists of 15 residues. Germline CDR1 reads MGHRA; CDR2 reads YSYEKL. The V and J ends lost 4 bases and 2 bases, in that order; junction bases with no gene match: 6. CDR3 loop: CASSRHGQGNTEAFF. The CDR3 nucleotides read TGCGCCAGCAGCCGCCATGGACAGGGAAACACTGAAGCTTTCTTT.

The chain combines TRBV7-8 with TRBJ1-5; no definite D call. This CDR3 has 16 amino acids. CDR1 is SGHVS and CDR2 is FQNEAQ in the germline V gene. The V gene lost 0 bases and the J gene lost 4 bases, with 13 bases spanning the gap. CDR3 amino acids: CASSLAEVTLNQPQHF. DNA for the CDR3: TGTGCCAGCAGCTTAGCGGAGGTAACTTTGAATCAGCCCCAGCATTTT.

The rearrangement uses TRBV5-6 and TRBJ2-7; 8 bases agree with TRBD2. Germline V lookup: CDR1 SGHDT, CDR2 YYEEEE. Trimming cost V 4 bases and J 3 bases; bases outside gene matches: 3. This CDR3 spans 13 amino acids. The CDR3 DNA reads as TGTGCCAGCAGCCGGGAGGGGTTCTACGAGCAGTACTTC. Its translation: CASSREGFYEQYF.

V and J are TRBV7-8 and TRBJ2-1, with TRBD1 matching over 12 bases. This CDR3 has 19 residues. The V gene end was trimmed by 2 bases and the J gene end by 0 bases; junction bases not matched to a gene: 8. The germline gives CDR1 SGHVS, CDR2 FQNEAQ. The CDR3 reads CASSLLGTGGITSYNEQFF. CDR3 nucleotide sequence: TGTGCCAGCAGCTTACTGGGGACAGGGGGCATTACCTCCTACAATGAGCAGTTCTTC.

The V and J genes are TRBV30 and TRBJ1-5; possibly TRBD1 for D (5 bases). Per the germline V gene, CDR1 is GTSNPN and CDR2 is SVGIG (reference sequence). The ends were cut back, 1 base at V and 3 bases at J, with 7 bases in the middle. The CDR3 is 13 residues long. This CDR3 is CAWSEQDNQPQHF. CDR3 bases: TGTGCCTGGAGTGAACAGGACAATCAGCCCCAGCATTTT.

The V gene is TRBV7-8, the J gene TRBJ2-1, with unresolved D. The ends were cut back, 1 base at V and 0 bases at J, with 10 bases in the middle. Germline V gene data show CDR1 as SGHVS and CDR2 as FQNEAQ. The CDR3 consists of 16 residues. This CDR3 is CASSLEDLSSYNEQFF. The CDR3 DNA sequence: TGTGCCAGCAGCTTAGAGGATCTGAGCTCCTACAATGAGCAGTTCTTC.

The V call is TRBV7-8, the J call TRBJ1-6, with D tentatively TRBD1 (6 bases). The CDR3 runs to 17 residues. The ends were cut back, 4 bases at V and 3 bases at J, with 16 bases in the middle. Germline values: CDR1 SGHVS, CDR2 FQNEAQ. CDR3 DNA: TGTGCCAGCAGCTCAGAATCGACAGGATACTATAATTCACCCCTCCACTTT. It specifies CASSSESTGYYNSPLHF.

The chain is built from TRBV14 and TRBJ2-7; unclear D gene. This CDR3 is built from 15 residues. The ends were cut back, 0 bases at V and 3 bases at J, with 12 bases in the middle. CDR1 and CDR2 from the germline V gene are SGHDN and FVKESK. CDR3 protein: CASSQDKNSYYEQYF. CDR3 in DNA: TGTGCCAGCAGCCAAGATAAGAACAGTTACTACGAGCAGTACTTC.

The V and J genes are TRBV7-6 and TRBJ2-7; D not certain. The CDR3 sequence is 12 residues long. The germline CDR1 and CDR2 sequences are SGHVS and FNYEAQ. Trimming stripped 2 bases from V and 4 bases from J, with 6 bases between. The DNA of the CDR3 is TGTGCCAGCAGCTTATACGGATACGAGCAGTACTTC. Its protein is CASSLYGYEQYF.

This clone was seen only once. The rearrangement joins TRBV28 to TRBJ2-6; D unclear. V lost 1 base, J lost 4 bases, and 8 bases lay in between. The CDR3 loop spans 15 amino acids. The germline V gene encodes CDR1 MDHEN and CDR2 SYDVKM. CDR3 residues: CASSLFGEGANVLTF. The CDR3 region has the DNA TGTGCCAGCAGTTTATTTGGGGAAGGGGCCAACGTCCTGACTTTC. Based on the CDR3 plus reference TRBV28 and TRBJ2-6, the full variable domain is DVKVTQSSRYLVKRTGEKVFLECVQDMDHENMFWYRQDPGLGLRLIYFSYDVKMKEKGDIPEGYSVSREKKERFSLILESASTNQTSMYLCASSLFGEGANVLTFGAGSRLTVL.